The 6 T cell receptor beta chains listed next were all sequenced from one sample in a study of CD8 T cells in ankylosing spondylitis. TCRdb reprocessed the 5' RACE reads with MiXCR, giving one entry per CDR3 protein. This sample has 200,000 to 250,000 distinct CDR3 sequences; about 10% occur once, and the top ten carry over 20%. Sequenced input: blood, either unsorted or a sorted T cell fraction (not recorded which). All receptors derive from a male donor with ankylosing spondylitis or in good health (not recorded which).

The V gene is TRBV3-1, the J gene TRBJ1-5; D is unresolved. The CDR3 contains 12 residues. V gave up 3 bases and J gave up 6 bases, with 6 bases separating them. In germline, CDR1 is LGHDT, CDR2 YNNKEL (reference sequence). CDR3 amino acids: CASSHGGQPQHF. The CDR3 DNA sequence: TGTGCCAGCAGCCATGGCGGTCAGCCCCAGCATTTT.

This clonotype has ten or more counts. The gene calls are TRBV6-5 and TRBJ1-3; weak D call: TRBD1 (5 bases). V gave up 1 base and J gave up 0 bases, with 13 bases separating them. This CDR3 region has 17 residues. CDR1 and CDR2 (germline): MNHEY, SVGAGI. The CDR3 loop reads CASSYWLSGDSGNTIYF. CDR3 bases: TGTGCCAGCAGTTACTGGTTATCGGGGGACTCTGGAAACACCATATATTTT.

This clonotype was detected only a few times. The genes are TRBV9 and TRBJ2-6; D perhaps matches TRBD2 (5 bases). This CDR3 is 15 amino acids long. Germline CDR1 SGDLS, CDR2 YYNGEE. V lost 0 bases and J 2 bases, leaving 6 bases between the germline ends. CDR3 nucleotides: TGTGCCAGCAGCGTAGACGGGGCTGGGGCCAACGTCCTGACTTTC. It encodes CASSVDGAGANVLTF.

This clonotype was observed at least ten times. V usage is TRBV6-5 and J usage is TRBJ2-7; tentative D call: TRBD2 (5 bases). In germline, CDR1 is MNHEY, CDR2 SVGAGI. The CDR3 is 12 amino acids. V lost 6 bases to trimming and J lost 7 bases, with 13 bases between them. The chain's CDR3 is CASSLRSGEQYF. As DNA, the CDR3 is TGTGCCAGCAGCCTACGATCGGGGGAGCAGTACTTC.

This clonotype was observed many times. The chain combines TRBV2 with TRBJ2-2; 8 nucleotides agree with TRBD2. The CDR3 has 14 amino acids. The germline CDR1 and CDR2 sequences are SNHLY and FYNNEI. V lost 8 bases and J lost 1; bases outside the gene matches: 3. The CDR3 DNA reads TGTGCCAGCGGCGGGGGGCTGAACACCGGGGAGCTGTTTTTT. This encodes CASGGGLNTGELFF.

This clonotype was recorded at least ten times. The chain couples TRBV3-1 to TRBJ2-2; 7 bases fit TRBD1. The germline gives CDR1 LGHDT, CDR2 YNNKEL (reference sequence). There are 15 residues in the CDR3. V trimming: 7 bases; J trimming: 1 base; junction bases outside the gene matches: 6. Here the CDR3 reads CASTPPGGNTGELFF. CDR3 DNA: TGTGCCAGCACCCCACCAGGGGGGAACACCGGGGAGCTGTTTTTT.